The T cell receptor (beta chain) described here comes from a study of blood T cell repertoires in COVID-19 (dated by TCRdb to the early 2020s). Background on the whole study: Collaborator samples came from the United States, Italy and Spain and covered acute and convalescent phases of COVID-19. The material from the prospective study consisted of cDNA or gDNA derived from T cells, B-cell-depleted T cells, or PBMCs. Deeply sampled blood TCRbeta repertoires from subjects exposed to, actively infected with, or recovered from COVID-19 were included in the dataset. The repertoires were released in a freely available public database intended as a resource for research on the immune response to SARS-CoV-2. The samples were drawn from the first 160 participants of the ongoing ImmuneRACE study and from 1,200 or so subjects provided by 6 global collaborators. A de-identified subject ID, COVID-19 status, age in years and sex were almost always included in the sample metadata. Where HLA class I and class II types were available, the types were taken from metadata supplied by the sample provider, not from assay-based typing. Summary of the overall study and its limitations: How much clinical and demographic metadata was included differed by source and by participant, and the metadata was provided uncurated.

TCRbeta CDR3 regions were amplified from genomic DNA using the immunoSEQ Assay, a bias-controlled multiplex PCR. Processing in the source paper ran as follows. The number of nucleated cells in each sample was estimated by amplification of reference gene primers within the assay. Sequence reads were collapsed and filtered to measure the absolute abundance of every unique TCRbeta CDR3 rearrangement. Productive Simpson clonality was computed per sample as the square root of Simpson's diversity index over productive rearrangements. TCRdb holds this immuneACCESS table with in-frame rearrangements only. Some clones are missing; in checked studies, unresolved V genes explain under half, and the rest has no known cause. Clonal size and the V and J genes are those of that table, whereas D and trimming came from the DNA. The sample contains 60,000 to 75,000 clones, about 88% of them found a single time. The top ten clones comprise roughly 4.6% of the sample.

Each collaborating institution followed its own protocols to collect whole blood in K2EDTA tubes. For TCRbeta analysis, collaborators shipped samples as frozen whole blood, isolated PBMCs, or DNA extracted from either of those sample types. This clone was detected only once. The specificity of this receptor is unknown. There are no base qualities to consult, and no much larger clone falls within one base. The germline ends are 14 bases apart after V is trimmed by 2 bases and J by 0 bases. The germline V gene (reference sequence) specifies GTSNPN as CDR1 and SVGIG as CDR2. The CDR3 holds 15 amino acids from the cysteine to the phenylalanine. Here the CDR3 DNA is all that survives: 45 bases in frame from base 1.

Sample: peripheral blood. The TCR comes from a human donor in a cohort sampled during active COVID-19. The chain is assembled from TRBV30 and TRBJ2-7; TRBD1 might be the D gene, on 7 matching bases. The DNA sequence follows: TGTGCCTGGAGTCCCGGGGGACAGAGCTCCTACGAGCAGTACTTC. This codes for CAWSPGGQSSYEQYF. Reference TRBV30 and TRBJ2-7 proteins supply the regions before and after the CDR3; the full variable domain is: SQTIHQWPATLVQPVGSPLSLECTVEGTSNPNLYWYRQAAGRGLQLLFYSVGIGQISSEVPQNLSASRPQDRQFILSSKKLLLSDSGFYLCAWSPGGQSSYEQYFGPGTRLTVT.